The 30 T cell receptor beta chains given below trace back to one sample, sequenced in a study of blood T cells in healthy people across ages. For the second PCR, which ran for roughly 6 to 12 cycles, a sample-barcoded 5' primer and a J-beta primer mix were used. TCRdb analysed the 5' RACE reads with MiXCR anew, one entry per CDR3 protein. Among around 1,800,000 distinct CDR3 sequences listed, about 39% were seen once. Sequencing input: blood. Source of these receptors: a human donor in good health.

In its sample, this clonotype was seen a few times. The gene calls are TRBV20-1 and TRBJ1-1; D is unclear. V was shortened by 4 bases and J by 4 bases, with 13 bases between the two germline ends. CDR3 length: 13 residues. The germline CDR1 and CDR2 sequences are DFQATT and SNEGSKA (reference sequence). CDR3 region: CSAIGDWGTEAFF. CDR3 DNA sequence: TGCAGTGCTATTGGAGATTGGGGCACTGAAGCTTTCTTT.

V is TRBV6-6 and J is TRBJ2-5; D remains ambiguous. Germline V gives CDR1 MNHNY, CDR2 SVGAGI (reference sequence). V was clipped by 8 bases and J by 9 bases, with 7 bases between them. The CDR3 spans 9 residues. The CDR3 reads CASGDPQYF. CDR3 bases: TGTGCCAGCGGGGATCCCCAGTACTTC.

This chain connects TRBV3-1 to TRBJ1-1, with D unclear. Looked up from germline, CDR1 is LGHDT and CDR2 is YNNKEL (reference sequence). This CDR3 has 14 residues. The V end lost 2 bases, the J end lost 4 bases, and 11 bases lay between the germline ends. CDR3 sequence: CASSQRMRGTEAFF. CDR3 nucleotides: TGTGCCAGCAGCCAACGGATGAGAGGCACTGAAGCTTTCTTT.

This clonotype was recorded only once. The chain's CDR3 is CASSYAPARTDEQFF. Written as DNA, the CDR3 is TGTGCCAGCAGTTACGCCCCGGCTCGGACGGATGAGCAGTTCTTC. V gene TRBV6-6 combines with J gene TRBJ2-1, with D hard to call. The CDR3 extends over 15 amino acids. Germline CDR1 reads MNHNY; CDR2 reads SVGAGI (reference sequence). Trimming stripped 2 bases from V and 8 bases from J, with 16 bases between.

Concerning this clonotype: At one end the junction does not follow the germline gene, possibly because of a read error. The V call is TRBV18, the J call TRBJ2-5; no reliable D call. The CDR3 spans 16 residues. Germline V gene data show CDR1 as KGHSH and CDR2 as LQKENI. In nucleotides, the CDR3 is TGTGCCAGCCCACCTTTGAATCCCCGATATCAAGAGACCCAGTACTTC. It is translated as CASPPLNPRYQETQYF.

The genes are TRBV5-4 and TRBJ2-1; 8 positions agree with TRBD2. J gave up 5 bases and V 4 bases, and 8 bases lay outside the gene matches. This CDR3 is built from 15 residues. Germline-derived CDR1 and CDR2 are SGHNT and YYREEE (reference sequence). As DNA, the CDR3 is TGTGCCAGCAGCCACGGGGGGGCGGTGGACAATGAGCAGTTCTTC. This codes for CASSHGGAVDNEQFF.

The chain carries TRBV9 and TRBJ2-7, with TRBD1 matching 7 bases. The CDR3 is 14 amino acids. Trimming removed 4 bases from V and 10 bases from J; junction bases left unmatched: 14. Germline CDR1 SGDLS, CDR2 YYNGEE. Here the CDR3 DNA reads TGTGCCAGCAGCCGACAGGGTCGTTCGGCGGCCCAGTACTTC. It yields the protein CASSRQGRSAAQYF.

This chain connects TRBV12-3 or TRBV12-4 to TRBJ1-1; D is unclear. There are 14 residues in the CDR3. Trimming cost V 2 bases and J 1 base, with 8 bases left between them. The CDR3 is CASSLLGKNTEAFF. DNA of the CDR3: TGTGCCAGCAGTTTACTGGGGAAGAACACTGAAGCTTTCTTT.

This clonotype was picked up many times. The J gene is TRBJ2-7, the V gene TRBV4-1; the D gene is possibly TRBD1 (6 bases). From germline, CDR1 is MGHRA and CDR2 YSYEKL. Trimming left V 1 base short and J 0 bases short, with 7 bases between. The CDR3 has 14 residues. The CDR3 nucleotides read TGCGCCAGCAGCCAAGCGGACAGCTCCTACGAGCAGTACTTC. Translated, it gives CASSQADSSYEQYF.

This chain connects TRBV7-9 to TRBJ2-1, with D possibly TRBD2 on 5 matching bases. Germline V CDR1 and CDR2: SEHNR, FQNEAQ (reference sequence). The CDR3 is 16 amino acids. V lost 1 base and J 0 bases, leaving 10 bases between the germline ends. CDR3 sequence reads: CASSLEPGFSYNEQFF. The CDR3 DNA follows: TGTGCCAGCAGCTTAGAGCCGGGGTTCTCCTACAATGAGCAGTTCTTC.

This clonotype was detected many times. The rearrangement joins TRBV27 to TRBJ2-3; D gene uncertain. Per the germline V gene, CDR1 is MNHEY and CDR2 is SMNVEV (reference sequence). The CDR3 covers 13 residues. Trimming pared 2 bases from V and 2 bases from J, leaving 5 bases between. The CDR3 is CASSLGDTDTQYF. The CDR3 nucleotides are TGTGCCAGCAGTTTAGGGGACACAGATACGCAGTATTTT.

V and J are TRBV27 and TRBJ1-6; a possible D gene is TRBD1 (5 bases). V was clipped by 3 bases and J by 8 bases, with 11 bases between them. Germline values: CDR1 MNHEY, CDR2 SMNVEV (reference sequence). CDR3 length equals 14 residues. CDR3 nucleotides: TGTGCCAGCAGTTTCGGGACGACGGATTCACCCCTCCACTTT. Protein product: CASSFGTTDSPLHF.

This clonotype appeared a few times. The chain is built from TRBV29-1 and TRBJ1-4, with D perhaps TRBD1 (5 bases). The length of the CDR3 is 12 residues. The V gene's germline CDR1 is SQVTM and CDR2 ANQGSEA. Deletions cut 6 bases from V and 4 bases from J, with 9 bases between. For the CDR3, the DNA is TGCAGCGTGGGACGTAGTAATGAAAAACTGTTTTTT. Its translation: CSVGRSNEKLFF.

In DNA form, the CDR3 reads TGTGCCAGCAGCCGCGCCGGGGGAGGTGTATCCTACGAGCAGTACTTC. This sequence encodes CASSRAGGGVSYEQYF. V gene TRBV7-2 combines with J gene TRBJ2-7, with TRBD2 as a possible D gene (6 bases). Germline V gene lookup returns CDR1 SGHTA and CDR2 FQGNSA. Trimming took off 5 bases at V and 1 base at J, with 18 bases between the two ends. CDR3 size: 16 residues.

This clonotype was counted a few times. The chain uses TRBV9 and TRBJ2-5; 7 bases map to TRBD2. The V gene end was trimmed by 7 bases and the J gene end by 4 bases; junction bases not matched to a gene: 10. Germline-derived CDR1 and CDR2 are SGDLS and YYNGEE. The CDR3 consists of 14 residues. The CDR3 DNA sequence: TGTGCCAGCGCTGTGACGGGGGGAGGAGAGACCCAGTACTTC. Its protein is CASAVTGGGETQYF.

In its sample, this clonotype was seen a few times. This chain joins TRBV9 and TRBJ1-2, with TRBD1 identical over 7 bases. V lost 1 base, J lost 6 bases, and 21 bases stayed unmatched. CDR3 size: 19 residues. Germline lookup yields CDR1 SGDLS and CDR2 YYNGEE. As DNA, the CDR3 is TGTGCCAGCAGCGTATCATCCGGATCTCAGGGGGAGAAAGGAAATGGCTACACCTTC. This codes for CASSVSSGSQGEKGNGYTF.

In DNA, the CDR3 is TGTGCCTGGGAAACAGGGGTAAAGCAGTACTTC. Protein sequence: CAWETGVKQYF. The chain is built from TRBV30 and TRBJ2-5, with TRBD1 identical over 7 bases. Trimming at V came to 5 bases and at J to 11 bases, leaving 8 bases not matched to a gene. The CDR3 spans 11 residues. Germline V gene sequence: CDR1 GTSNPN, CDR2 SVGIG (reference sequence).

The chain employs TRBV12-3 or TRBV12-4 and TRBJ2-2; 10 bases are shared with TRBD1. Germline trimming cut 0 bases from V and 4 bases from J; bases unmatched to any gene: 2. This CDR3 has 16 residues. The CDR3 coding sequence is TGTGCCAGCAGTTTAGCAGGGACAGGGGCCACCGGGGAGCTGTTTTTT. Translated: CASSLAGTGATGELFF.

The CDR3 bases are TGTGCCAGCAGCCATCAGGGGCCGAGCACAGATACGCAGTATTTT. Amino acids: CASSHQGPSTDTQYF. The genes are TRBV12-3 or TRBV12-4 and TRBJ2-3; D possibly corresponds to TRBD1 (6 bases). V lost 6 bases, J lost 0 bases, and 13 bases lay in between. The CDR3 totals 15 residues.

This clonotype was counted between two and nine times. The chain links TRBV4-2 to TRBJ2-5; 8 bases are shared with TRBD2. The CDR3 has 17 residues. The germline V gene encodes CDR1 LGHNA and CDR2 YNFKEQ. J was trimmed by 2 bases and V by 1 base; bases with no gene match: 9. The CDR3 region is CASSQVGGLELQETQYF. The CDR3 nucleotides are TGTGCCAGCAGCCAAGTTGGGGGACTAGAGCTTCAAGAGACCCAGTACTTC.

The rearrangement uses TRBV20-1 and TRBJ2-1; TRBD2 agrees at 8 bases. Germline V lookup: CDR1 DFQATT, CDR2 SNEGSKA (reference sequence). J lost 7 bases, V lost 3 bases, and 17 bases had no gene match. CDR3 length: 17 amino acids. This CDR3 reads CSASVSGGARLLNEQFF. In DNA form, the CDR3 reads TGCAGTGCTAGTGTGTCGGGGGGGGCCCGTTTGCTTAATGAGCAGTTCTTC.

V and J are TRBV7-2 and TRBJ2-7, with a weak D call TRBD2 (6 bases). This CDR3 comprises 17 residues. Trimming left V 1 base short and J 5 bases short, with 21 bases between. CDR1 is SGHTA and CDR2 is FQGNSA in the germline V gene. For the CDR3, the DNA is TGTGCCAGCAGCTTAGGTTTGCTGAGGGGAGGTGGCGACGAGCAGTACTTC. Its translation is CASSLGLLRGGGDEQYF.

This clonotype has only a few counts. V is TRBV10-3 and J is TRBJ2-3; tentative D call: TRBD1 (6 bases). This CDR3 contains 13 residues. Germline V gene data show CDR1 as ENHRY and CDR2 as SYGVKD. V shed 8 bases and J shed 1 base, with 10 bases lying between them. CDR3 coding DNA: TGTGCCATCGGGGGCCCGGGCACAGATACGCAGTATTTT. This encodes CAIGGPGTDTQYF.

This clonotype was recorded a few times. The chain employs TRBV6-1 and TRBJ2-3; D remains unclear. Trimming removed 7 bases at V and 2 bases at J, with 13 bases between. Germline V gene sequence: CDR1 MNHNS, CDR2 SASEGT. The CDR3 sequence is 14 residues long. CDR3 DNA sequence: TGTGCCAGCAAACCAGGAGTGGTCACAGATACGCAGTATTTT. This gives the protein CASKPGVVTDTQYF.

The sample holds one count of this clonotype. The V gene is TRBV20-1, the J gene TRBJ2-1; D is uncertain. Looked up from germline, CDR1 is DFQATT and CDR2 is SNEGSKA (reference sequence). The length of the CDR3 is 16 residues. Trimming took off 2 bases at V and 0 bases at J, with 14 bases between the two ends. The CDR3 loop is CSARSHYDSSYNEQFF. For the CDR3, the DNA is TGCAGTGCTAGATCCCACTATGATAGCTCCTACAATGAGCAGTTCTTC.

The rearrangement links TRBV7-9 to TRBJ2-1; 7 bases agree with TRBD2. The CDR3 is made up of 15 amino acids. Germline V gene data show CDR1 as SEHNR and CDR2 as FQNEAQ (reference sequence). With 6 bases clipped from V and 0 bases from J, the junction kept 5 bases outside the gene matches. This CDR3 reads CASRPRGSSYNEQFF. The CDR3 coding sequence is TGTGCCAGCAGGCCCCGCGGGAGCTCCTACAATGAGCAGTTCTTC.

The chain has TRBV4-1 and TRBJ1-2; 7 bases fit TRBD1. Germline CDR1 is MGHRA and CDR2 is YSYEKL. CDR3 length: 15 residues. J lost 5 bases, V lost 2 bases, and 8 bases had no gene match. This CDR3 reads CASSQNSATGYGYTF. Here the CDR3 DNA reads TGCGCCAGCAGCCAAAACTCCGCGACAGGGTATGGCTACACCTTC.

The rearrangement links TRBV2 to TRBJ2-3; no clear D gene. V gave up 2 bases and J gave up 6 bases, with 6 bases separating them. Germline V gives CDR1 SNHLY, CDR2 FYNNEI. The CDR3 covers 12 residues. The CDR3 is CASSEMGDTQYF. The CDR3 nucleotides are TGTGCCAGCAGTGAAATGGGGGATACGCAGTATTTT.

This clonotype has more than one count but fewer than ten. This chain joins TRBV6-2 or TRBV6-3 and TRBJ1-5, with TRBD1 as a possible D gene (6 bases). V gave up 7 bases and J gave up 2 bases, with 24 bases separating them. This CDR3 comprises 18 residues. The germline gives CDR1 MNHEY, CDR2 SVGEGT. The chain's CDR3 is CASKGRGLQGGGNQPQHF. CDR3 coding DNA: TGTGCCAGCAAGGGTAGGGGCTTACAGGGAGGCGGCAATCAGCCCCAGCATTTT.

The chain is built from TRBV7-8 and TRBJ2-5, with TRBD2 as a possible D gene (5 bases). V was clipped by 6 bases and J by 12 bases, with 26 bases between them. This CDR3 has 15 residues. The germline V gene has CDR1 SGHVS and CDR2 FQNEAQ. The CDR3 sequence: CASRRTRSDASREYF. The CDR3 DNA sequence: TGTGCCAGCAGGCGGACCAGGTCGGATGCTTCGAGGGAGTACTTC.